What follows are 2 T cell receptor beta chains derived from one specimen sequenced in a study of blood T cell repertoires in COVID-19 (dated by TCRdb to the early 2020s). The library was obtained by the immunoSEQ multiplex PCR assay. Drawn from immuneACCESS, this table holds only the in-frame rearrangements with V and J called that TCRdb kept. Clones are partly lost; checked studies trace under half to an unresolved V gene and leave the rest unexplained. This sample comprises about 180,000 clones, more than 80% of them detected only once. The top ten clonotypes cover 5.5% to 7.5% of the sample. Sequencing used peripheral blood. All receptors come from a human donor in a cohort sampled during active COVID-19.

The CDR3: CASRNTWGGDEQYF. DNA for the CDR3: TGTGCCAGCAGGAACACGTGGGGGGGCGACGAGCAGTACTTC. The chain has TRBV6-6 and TRBJ2-7; tentatively, D is TRBD2 (7 bases). The CDR3 is 14 residues long. The ends were cut back, 6 bases at V and 5 bases at J, with 17 bases in the middle. Germline V lookup: CDR1 MNHNY, CDR2 SVGAGI (reference sequence).

V usage is TRBV18 and J usage is TRBJ2-3, with D maybe TRBD1 (5 bases). The CDR3 consists of 16 residues. V was pared by 2 bases and J by 1 base, with 13 bases between. CDR1 is KGHSH, CDR2 LQKENI, per germline. CDR3 nucleotide sequence: TGTGCCAGCTCACCATACCAGGGTTCTCGCACAGATACGCAGTATTTT. This codes for CASSPYQGSRTDTQYF. The variable domain in full, completed from reference TRBV18 and TRBJ2-3, reads NAGVMQNPRHLVRRRGQEARLRCSPMKGHSHVYWYRQLPEEGLKFMVYLQKENIIDESGMPKERFSAEFPKEGPSILRIQQVVRGDSAAYFCASSPYQGSRTDTQYFGPGTRLTVL.